Following are 29 T cell receptor beta chains from one sample sequenced in a study of T cell responses to AZD1222 COVID-19 vaccine. Only in-frame clones appear in the TCRdb table, and some are missing; sequencing was by immunoSEQ multiplex PCR. The table has some 150,000 clones, around nine tenths seen once. This specimen was peripheral blood, taken 28 days after the second AZD1222 dose. These TCRs come from an adult who received the AZD1222 COVID-19 vaccine.

The chain joins TRBV19 to TRBJ2-7; 8 bases map to TRBD2. This CDR3 contains 15 residues. V lost 7 bases to trimming and J lost 2 bases; unmatched junction nucleotides: 10. Germline V gene sequence: CDR1 LNHDA, CDR2 SQIVND (reference sequence). Written as DNA, the CDR3 is TGTGCCAGTACCCCTGGGGCTAGCGGGCCCTACGAGCAGTACTTC. It specifies CASTPGASGPYEQYF.

V and J are TRBV7-9 and TRBJ1-5, with D unresolved. CDR3 length: 14 residues. The V end was cut by 4 bases, the J end by 4 bases, with 11 bases between. Germline V CDR1 and CDR2: SEHNR, FQNEAQ (reference sequence). The CDR3 here is CASSSSIRNQPQHF. The DNA of the CDR3 is TGTGCCAGCAGCTCGTCGATTCGGAATCAGCCCCAGCATTTT. The full variable domain, completed using reference TRBV7-9 and TRBJ1-5, is DTGVSQNPRHKITKRGQNVTFRCDPISEHNRLYWYRQTLGQGPEFLTYFQNEAQLEKSRLLSDRFSAERPKGSFSTLEIQRTEQGDSAMYLCASSSSIRNQPQHFGDGTRLSIL.

The CDR3 spells CASSPQRGGANTEAFF. CDR3 DNA: TGTGCCAGCAGCCCGCAGAGGGGGGGGGCTAACACTGAAGCTTTCTTT. The genes are TRBV5-5 and TRBJ1-1, with D possibly TRBD1 on 6 matching bases. Between the trimmed V and J ends, which lost 4 bases and 2 bases, there was a span of 18 bases. The CDR3 runs to 16 residues. In germline, CDR1 is SGHKS, CDR2 YYEKEE (reference sequence).

In its sample, this clone was seen a few times. V is TRBV5-8 and J is TRBJ2-7, with 8 bases that match TRBD1. The V and J ends lost 4 bases and 4 bases, in that order; junction bases with no gene match: 4. CDR3 size: 13 residues. Germline V lookup: CDR1 SGHTS, CDR2 YDEGEE. CDR3 sequence: CASSRTGPYEQYF. The CDR3 coding sequence is TGTGCCAGCAGCAGGACAGGGCCTTACGAGCAGTACTTC.

The J gene is TRBJ2-7, the V gene TRBV2; 8 positions match TRBD1. This CDR3 spans 13 amino acids. CDR1 and CDR2 (germline): SNHLY, FYNNEI. V lost 5 bases to trimming and J lost 6 bases; unmatched junction nucleotides: 6. The CDR3 sequence is CASSPQGGGEQYF. The CDR3 bases are TGTGCCAGCAGTCCACAGGGGGGAGGCGAGCAGTACTTC.

This rearrangement joins TRBV5-6 to TRBJ1-2; D may be TRBD1 (6 bases). The ends were cut back, 4 bases at V and 8 bases at J, with 21 bases in the middle. Germline values: CDR1 SGHDT, CDR2 YYEEEE. The CDR3 extends over 15 amino acids. CDR3 loop: CASSDTSGVRRGYTF. CDR3 in DNA: TGTGCCAGCAGCGATACATCAGGGGTCCGGAGGGGCTACACCTTC. The full variable domain, in which reference TRBV5-6 and TRBJ1-2 provide the parts outside the CDR3, is DAGVTQSPTHLIKTRGQQVTLRCSPKSGHDTVSWYQQALGQGPQFIFQYYEEEERQRGNFPDRFSGHQFPNYSSELNVNALLLGDSALYLCASSDTSGVRRGYTFGSGTRLTVV.

The chain uses TRBV5-4 and TRBJ2-5; D tentatively reads TRBD1 or TRBD2 (5 bases each). Trimming took 1 base from V and 4 from J, leaving 14 bases between them. Per the germline V gene, CDR1 is SGHNT and CDR2 is YYREEE (reference sequence). This CDR3 region has 15 residues. This chain's CDR3 is CASSLLGGVGETQYF. The DNA of the CDR3 is TGTGCCAGCAGCTTGCTTGGGGGAGTGGGAGAGACCCAGTACTTC.

This clone has just one count. The chain carries TRBV18 and TRBJ1-1; D is unclear. Between the trimmed V and J ends, which lost 5 bases and 0 bases, there was a span of 10 bases. In germline, CDR1 is KGHSH, CDR2 LQKENI. The CDR3 runs to 14 residues. For the CDR3, the DNA is TGTGCCAGCTCAGGGGAAGTAATGAACACTGAAGCTTTCTTT. Residues: CASSGEVMNTEAFF.

The chain employs TRBV5-1 and TRBJ1-2, with TRBD1 matching 9 bases. The CDR3 contains 16 residues. The junction had 7 bases not matched to a gene; V was cut back by 1 base and J by 3 bases. Germline assignment: CDR1 SGHRS and CDR2 YFSETQ. CDR3 coding DNA: TGCGCCAGCAGCTTGTTTAACAGGGGGCTCGACTATGGCTACACCTTC. Translated, it gives CASSLFNRGLDYGYTF.

The chain is built from TRBV5-1 and TRBJ2-2; no clear D. V lost 5 bases to trimming and J lost 6 bases, with 23 bases between them. The V gene's germline CDR1 is SGHRS and CDR2 YFSETQ. This CDR3 is 17 amino acids long. CDR3 region: CASSRIMGPTQPGELFF. CDR3 sequence (DNA): TGCGCCAGCAGTCGCATCATGGGCCCTACCCAACCCGGGGAGCTGTTTTTT.

The rearrangement links TRBV6-1 to TRBJ2-7; D is undetermined. This CDR3 contains 11 residues. V lost 3 bases and J lost 8, with 8 bases in between. The germline V gene encodes CDR1 MNHNS and CDR2 SASEGT. CDR3 protein: CASSEIGKQYF. The CDR3 DNA is TGTGCCAGCAGTGAGATAGGGAAGCAGTACTTC.

This clone was detected only once. CDR3 nucleotides: TGCAGTGCTAGTGGCGGGGCCCTCGGGAAAGCTTTCTTT. It is translated as CSASGGALGKAFF. The chain is built from TRBV20-1 and TRBJ1-1; possibly TRBD1 for D (5 bases). This CDR3 is 13 amino acids long. The V gene's germline CDR1 is DFQATT and CDR2 SNEGSKA (reference sequence). V lost 3 bases, J lost 9 bases, and 17 bases lay in between.

This rearrangement joins TRBV19 to TRBJ1-5, with 7 bases aligning to TRBD1. This CDR3 has 15 amino acids. Germline-derived CDR1 and CDR2 are LNHDA and SQIVND (reference sequence). V dropped 6 bases and J dropped 0; count of bases not matched to a gene: 5. The CDR3 bases are TGTGCCAGTAGCAGGGGGACTTATAGCAATCAGCCCCAGCATTTT. It codes for CASSRGTYSNQPQHF.

This chain joins TRBV3-1 (or the pseudogene TRBV3-2) and TRBJ2-2; tentative D call: TRBD1 (6 bases). The CDR3 runs 13 residues. Trimming took off 6 bases at V and 9 bases at J, with 14 bases between the two ends. Germline assignment: CDR1 LGHDT and CDR2 YNNKEL (reference sequence). The CDR3 DNA reads TGTGCCAGCAGTCCTACAGGGATCTGGGAGCTGTTTTTT. It encodes CASSPTGIWELFF.

The chain couples TRBV27 to TRBJ2-7, with 7 bases lining up with TRBD1. This CDR3 contains 14 residues. Germline V lookup: CDR1 MNHEY, CDR2 SMNVEV (reference sequence). V shed 3 bases and J 0 bases; nucleotides not matched to a gene: 2. The CDR3 DNA reads TGTGCCAGCAGTTTGGACAGGTCCTCCTACGAGCAGTACTTC. It specifies CASSLDRSSYEQYF.

This clone was found a few times. The chain has TRBV30 and TRBJ2-5; perhaps TRBD2 as D (5 bases). CDR3 length: 12 amino acids. Germline-derived CDR1 and CDR2 are GTSNPN and SVGIG (reference sequence). The V end was cut by 5 bases, the J end by 2 bases, with 9 bases between. The CDR3 spells CAWDRGQETQYF. The DNA of the CDR3 is TGTGCCTGGGACCGCGGGCAAGAGACCCAGTACTTC. The whole variable domain, filled in from reference TRBV30 and TRBJ2-5, reads SQTIHQWPATLVQPVGSPLSLECTVEGTSNPNLYWYRQAAGRGLQLLFYSVGIGQISSEVPQNLSASRPQDRQFILSSKKLLLSDSGFYLCAWDRGQETQYFGPGTRLLVL.

This clone has only one observation. The chain carries TRBV6-1 and TRBJ2-2, with a weak D call TRBD1 (5 bases). The CDR3 is 16 residues long. Germline V CDR1 and CDR2: MNHNS, SASEGT. Trimming removed 4 bases at V and 4 bases at J, with 16 bases between. CDR3: CASSADRPTGTGELFF. In DNA, the CDR3 is TGTGCCAGCAGTGCCGACAGACCAACTGGCACCGGGGAGCTGTTTTTT.

Notes on this clone: The same CDR3 arises from other DNA sequences in this sample as well. This chain joins TRBV2 and TRBJ1-2; D gene unclear. Germline CDR1 and CDR2: SNHLY and FYNNEI. The CDR3 has 12 residues. V gave up 8 bases and J gave up 1 base, with 8 bases separating them. The CDR3 loop is CASEGLNYGYTF. In nucleotides, the CDR3 is TGTGCCAGCGAGGGTCTTAACTATGGCTACACCTTC. The variable domain in full, completed from reference TRBV2 and TRBJ1-2, reads EPEVTQTPSHQVTQMGQEVILRCVPISNHLYFYWYRQILGQKVEFLVSFYNNEISEKSEIFDDQFSVERPDGSNFTLKIRSTKLEDSAMYFCASEGLNYGYTFGSGTRLTVV.

This clone has just a few counts. This chain uses TRBV27 with TRBJ1-5; D ambiguous. The CDR3 runs 13 residues. Trimming stripped 3 bases from V and 2 bases from J, with 5 bases between. Looked up from germline, CDR1 is MNHEY and CDR2 is SMNVEV (reference sequence). CDR3 bases: TGTGCCAGCAGTTTCGCAGGCAATCAGCCCCAGCATTTT. Residues: CASSFAGNQPQHF.

The chain couples TRBV30 to TRBJ1-6; perhaps TRBD1 as D (6 bases). Trimming left V 2 bases short and J 4 bases short, with 18 bases between. The CDR3 loop spans 17 amino acids. The germline gives CDR1 GTSNPN, CDR2 SVGIG (reference sequence). The CDR3 is CAWSLLPTGTYNSPLHF. The CDR3 DNA reads as TGTGCCTGGAGTCTTCTCCCGACAGGAACTTATAATTCACCCCTCCACTTT. The full variable domain, completed using reference TRBV30 and TRBJ1-6, is SQTIHQWPATLVQPVGSPLSLECTVEGTSNPNLYWYRQAAGRGLQLLFYSVGIGQISSEVPQNLSASRPQDRQFILSSKKLLLSDSGFYLCAWSLLPTGTYNSPLHFGNGTRLTVT.

The chain joins TRBV5-1 to TRBJ1-1; tentatively, D is TRBD1 (5 bases). The CDR3 extends over 16 amino acids. V lost 0 bases and J 3 bases, leaving 15 bases between the germline ends. Germline V gene lookup returns CDR1 SGHRS and CDR2 YFSETQ. CDR3 amino acids: CASSLASGGTYTEAFF. The CDR3 nucleotides read TGCGCCAGCAGCTTGGCCAGTGGAGGGACGTACACTGAAGCTTTCTTT.

The genes are TRBV7-2 and TRBJ2-1; a possible D gene is TRBD1 (7 bases). CDR1 and CDR2 from the germline V gene are SGHTA and FQGNSA. V was clipped by 7 bases and J by 4 bases, with 14 bases between them. The CDR3 spans 14 residues. Here the CDR3 reads CASTRDSAYNEQFF. CDR3 nucleotides: TGTGCCAGCACGCGGGACAGTGCGTACAATGAGCAGTTCTTC.

V usage is TRBV13 and J usage is TRBJ1-6, with 8 bases matching TRBD1. This CDR3 has 16 amino acids. Germline trimming cut 1 base from V and 9 bases from J; bases unmatched to any gene: 8. The germline V gene has CDR1 PRHDT and CDR2 FYEKMQ (reference sequence). CDR3 amino acids: CASSLDGTGRGSPLHF. DNA of the CDR3: TGTGCCAGCAGCTTAGATGGGACAGGTAGGGGTTCACCCCTCCACTTT.

The J gene is TRBJ1-1, the V gene TRBV13; D is unresolved. V was pared by 4 bases and J by 4 bases, with 7 bases between. Germline CDR1 PRHDT, CDR2 FYEKMQ (reference sequence). The length of the CDR3 is 12 residues. CDR3 nucleotides: TGTGCCAGCAGCTCGAAGGGCACTGAAGCTTTCTTT. Translation gives CASSSKGTEAFF.

This CDR3 is CASSPVEGGAEAFF. CDR3 nucleotide sequence: TGTGCCAGCTCACCGGTAGAGGGGGGAGCTGAAGCTTTCTTT. The J gene is TRBJ1-1, the V gene TRBV18; D may be TRBD1 (6 bases). Per the germline V gene, CDR1 is KGHSH and CDR2 is LQKENI. This CDR3 has 14 residues. The ends were cut back, 3 bases at V and 6 bases at J, with 14 bases in the middle.

V and J are TRBV7-6 and TRBJ1-1; D might be TRBD1 (6 bases). The V gene's germline CDR1 is SGHVS and CDR2 FNYEAQ. V was shortened by 3 bases and J by 5 bases, with 19 bases between the two germline ends. This CDR3 region has 16 residues. The CDR3 DNA sequence: TGTGCCAGCAGCTTTCAGCGGGGGCGAGGTGGTACTGAAGCTTTCTTT. The encoded protein is CASSFQRGRGGTEAFF.

The V call is TRBV7-2, the J call TRBJ2-5; D might be TRBD2 (6 bases). The germline CDR1 and CDR2 sequences are SGHTA and FQGNSA. This CDR3 has 14 amino acids. The V end lost 2 bases, the J end lost 1 base, and 8 bases lay between the germline ends. CDR3 coding DNA: TGTGCCAGCAGCTTAAGGGACTCCCAAGAGACCCAGTACTTC. Residues: CASSLRDSQETQYF.

With respect to this clone: This sample also contains other DNA sequences that code for the same CDR3. This chain uses TRBV30 with TRBJ1-3; D is ambiguous. CDR1 and CDR2 from the germline V gene are GTSNPN and SVGIG (reference sequence). Trimming took off 2 bases at V and 0 bases at J, with 5 bases between the two ends. The CDR3 consists of 13 residues. The CDR3 loop reads CAWSRGSGNTIYF. The CDR3 DNA is TGTGCCTGGAGTCGTGGCTCTGGAAACACCATATATTTT.

The gene calls are TRBV10-3 and TRBJ1-1; D ambiguous. Trimming took 6 bases from V and 6 from J, leaving 11 bases between them. This CDR3 has 12 amino acids. CDR1 is ENHRY, CDR2 SYGVKD, per germline. The CDR3 DNA is TGTGCCATCAGATCACTTGAGTCTGAAGCTTTCTTT. It is translated as CAIRSLESEAFF.